This record looks at one T cell receptor (beta chain) sequence and its context. The antigen is unknown. From germline, CDR1 is SGHRS and CDR2 YFSETQ. The CDR3 covers 15 residues. The record originates from a study of blood T cells in healthy people across ages. Study outcomes and limitations: Researchers said unsorted PBMCs prevented a conclusive naive versus antigen-experienced comparison.

For the second PCR, which ran for about 6 to 11 cycles, a sample-barcoded 5' primer and a J-beta primer mix were used. Using its own MiXCR run on the 5' RACE reads, TCRdb lists one record per CDR3 protein. The repertoire consists of 1.5 million to 2 million distinct CDR3 sequences, with about 31% occurring once and the leading ten covering about 10%. The sequenced sample was blood. V gene TRBV5-1 combines with J gene TRBJ2-7; D is unclear. The better agreement between TRBJ2-5 and the DNA end casts doubt on the J call. The sequence came from a young woman in good health. Here the CDR3 reads CASSLQTQRRETQYF. CDR3 nucleotides: TGCGCCAGCAGCCTCCAGACCCAGCGCCGAGAGACCCAGTACTTC.